This passage covers 27 T cell receptor beta chains from one sample sequenced in a study of cytomegalovirus exposure and HLA in healthy donors. This PCR relied on a set of 60 Vbeta primers and 13 Jbeta primers. Sequenced by immunoSEQ multiplex PCR; TCRdb stores in-frame clones only, minus some. The table lists 94,000 or so clones, about 70% of them singletons. Sequenced material: PBMCs. All receptors come from a man in his sixties in good health and CMV-seronegative.

V and J are TRBV5-4 and TRBJ2-5; TRBD1 aligns across 10 bases. The CDR3 has 15 residues. Germline CDR1 SGHNT, CDR2 YYREEE (reference sequence). The ends lost 3 bases at V and 4 bases at J; junction bases unmatched: 6. The CDR3 protein is CASSSGQGDGETQYF. CDR3 nucleotide sequence: TGTGCCAGCAGCTCCGGACAGGGGGATGGAGAGACCCAGTACTTC.

This clone is a singleton in its sample. V is TRBV6-5 and J is TRBJ1-6, with D possibly TRBD1 on 6 matching bases. Trimming left V 2 bases short and J 9 bases short, with 17 bases between. CDR1 is MNHEY and CDR2 is SVGAGI in the germline V gene. There are 16 residues in the CDR3. CDR3 sequence (DNA): TGTGCCAGCAGTTACGGTGGCAGGGGTCAGAGTTCACCCCTCCACTTT. This sequence encodes CASSYGGRGQSSPLHF.

This clone has more than one count but fewer than ten. The chain uses TRBV7-2 and TRBJ2-7; TRBD2 might be the D (5 bases). CDR3 size: 13 residues. Trimming left V 5 bases short and J 4 bases short, with 12 bases between. Germline assignment: CDR1 SGHTA and CDR2 FQGNSA. For the CDR3, the DNA is TGTGCCAGCAGCGACAAACTAGTTTACGAGCAGTACTTC. Its protein product is CASSDKLVYEQYF.

This chain connects TRBV6-6 to TRBJ1-4; the D is unclear. V was cut by 6 bases and J by 1 base, with 9 bases left in between. The CDR3 sequence is 14 residues long. Germline V gives CDR1 MNHNY, CDR2 SVGAGI (reference sequence). CDR3 protein: CASSPGGTNEKLFF. DNA of the CDR3: TGTGCCAGCAGCCCAGGAGGAACTAATGAAAAACTGTTTTTT.

The chain combines TRBV5-1 with TRBJ2-5, with D maybe TRBD2 (5 bases). Germline values: CDR1 SGHRS, CDR2 YFSETQ. V gave up 6 bases and J gave up 3 bases, with 18 bases separating them. The CDR3 totals 15 residues. CDR3 nucleotides: TGCGCCAGCATCCCATCCGGGGTGCGGGAAGAGACCCAGTACTTC. Translated, it gives CASIPSGVREETQYF.

This chain links TRBV2 with TRBJ2-1; maybe TRBD1 (5 bases). V shed 8 bases and J shed 9 bases, with 17 bases lying between them. Germline V gives CDR1 SNHLY, CDR2 FYNNEI. This CDR3 comprises 13 residues. CDR3 residues: CASLGQLGPEQFF. The CDR3 DNA sequence: TGTGCCAGCCTAGGACAACTTGGCCCTGAGCAGTTCTTC. Using reference TRBV2 and TRBJ2-1 for the parts outside the CDR3, the full variable domain is EPEVTQTPSHQVTQMGQEVILRCVPISNHLYFYWYRQILGQKVEFLVSFYNNEISEKSEIFDDQFSVERPDGSNFTLKIRSTKLEDSAMYFCASLGQLGPEQFFGPGTRLTVL.

The chain has TRBV5-5 and TRBJ2-7; tentative D call: TRBD1 (6 bases). Trimming cost V 6 bases and J 7 bases, with 20 bases left between them. The CDR3 has 14 residues. Germline-derived CDR1 and CDR2 are SGHKS and YYEKEE (reference sequence). This CDR3 reads CASTPGHGIREQYF. Written as DNA, the CDR3 is TGTGCCAGCACCCCGGGACATGGAATACGAGAGCAGTACTTC.

The chain carries TRBV29-1 and TRBJ2-1, with D tentatively TRBD1 (6 bases). V lost 4 bases and J 4 bases, leaving 8 bases between the germline ends. Germline loops: CDR1 SQVTM, CDR2 ANQGSEA. The length of the CDR3 is 12 residues. The CDR3 protein is CSVGTVYNEQFF. CDR3 bases: TGCAGCGTTGGGACAGTATACAATGAGCAGTTCTTC.

The chain has TRBV5-1 and TRBJ1-2; D is unclear. This CDR3 is built from 14 residues. Trimming left V 1 base short and J 3 bases short, with 10 bases between. Germline V gene data show CDR1 as SGHRS and CDR2 as YFSETQ. CDR3 nucleotides: TGCGCCAGCAGCTTGTTTCAGGTTGACTATGGCTACACCTTC. Translation: CASSLFQVDYGYTF.

Note on this clone: Without the conserved terminal phenylalanine or tryptophan, this CDR3 likely stems from a read error. As DNA, the CDR3 is TGTGCCAGCAGTCCAGGCGGGGGCGCCGCCTACGAGCAGTACCTC. Residues: CASSPGGGAAYEQYL. V usage is TRBV28 and J usage is TRBJ2-7; perhaps TRBD2 as D (7 bases). V was pared by 5 bases and J by 2 bases, with 16 bases between. Germline values: CDR1 MDHEN, CDR2 SYDVKM. The CDR3 extends over 15 amino acids.

The chain carries TRBV7-2 and TRBJ1-2; TRBD1 is a possible D gene (5 bases). There are 14 residues in the CDR3. Germline V lookup: CDR1 SGHTA, CDR2 FQGNSA. V lost 3 bases, J lost 4 bases, and 12 bases lay in between. In DNA form, the CDR3 reads TGTGCCAGCAGCTTTGGGGGGAGCCTCTATGGCTACACCTTC. Its translation is CASSFGGSLYGYTF.

The V call is TRBV30, the J call TRBJ2-1, with TRBD2 identical over 9 bases. V dropped 7 bases and J dropped 5; count of bases not matched to a gene: 9. The germline V gene encodes CDR1 GTSNPN and CDR2 SVGIG (reference sequence). The CDR3 runs to 14 residues. The CDR3 coding sequence is TGTGCCTTGTCAAGCGGGGGGAGACACAATGAGCAGTTCTTC. This translates into CALSSGGRHNEQFF.

This chain joins TRBV6-5 and TRBJ2-3; 9 nucleotides line up with TRBD2. CDR3 length: 15 amino acids. Looked up from germline, CDR1 is MNHEY and CDR2 is SVGAGI. V was pared by 2 bases and J by 1 base, with 1 base of the junction left unmatched. CDR3 DNA: TGTGCCAGCAGTTACCGGACTAGCGGCACAGATACGCAGTATTTT. Translating it yields CASSYRTSGTDTQYF.

A single count supports this clone. CDR3 coding DNA: TGCGCCAGCTGGGTGGGGACAGGGGATGGCTACACCTTC. Translated: CASWVGTGDGYTF. The V call is TRBV10-2, the J call TRBJ1-2; 10 nucleotides agree with TRBD1. This CDR3 spans 13 amino acids. J gave up 6 bases and V 8 bases, and 6 bases lay outside the gene matches. In germline, CDR1 is WSHSY, CDR2 SAAADI.

V usage is TRBV25-1 and J usage is TRBJ2-1; 9 bases are a match to TRBD1. Germline V CDR1 and CDR2: MGHDK, SYGVNS. The CDR3 runs to 15 residues. V shed 6 bases, J shed 8 bases, and the junction held 11 bases outside the gene matches. The CDR3 nucleotides are TGTGCCAGCAGAGGTTACAGGGGGCTGAGGGATGAGCAGTTCTTC. Its protein is CASRGYRGLRDEQFF.

The chain combines TRBV15 with TRBJ2-7; perhaps TRBD2 as D (5 bases). Germline lookup yields CDR1 LNHNV and CDR2 YYDKDF (reference sequence). This CDR3 has 13 amino acids. The germline V and J ends were trimmed by 4 bases and 4 bases, with 11 bases remaining between them. The CDR3 is CATSTGVGYEQYF. In nucleotides, the CDR3 is TGTGCCACCAGCACCGGGGTGGGATACGAGCAGTACTTC. The full variable domain, rest sourced from reference TRBV15 and TRBJ2-7, is DAMVIQNPRYQVTQFGKPVTLSCSQTLNHNVMYWYQQKSSQAPKLLFHYYDKDFNNEADTPDNFQSRRPNTSFCFLDIRSPGLGDTAMYLCATSTGVGYEQYFGPGTRLTVT.

CDR3 DNA: TGCGCCAGCAGCCAAGATTCTGGTTTCAGGCCCCAGCATTTT. Its protein product is CASSQDSGFRPQHF. The chain recombines TRBV4-3 with TRBJ1-5; D not resolved. The V gene lost 0 bases and the J gene lost 9 bases, with 12 bases spanning the gap. Germline CDR1 LGHNA, CDR2 YSLEER. The CDR3 consists of 14 residues.

The gene calls are TRBV7-8 and TRBJ1-1; D not certain. The CDR3 extends over 13 amino acids. The V end lost 2 bases, the J end lost 4 bases, and 8 bases lay between the germline ends. CDR1 is SGHVS, CDR2 FQNEAQ, per germline. CDR3 nucleotides: TGTGCCAGCAGCTTAAAGGCGGTCACTGAAGCTTTCTTT. As protein: CASSLKAVTEAFF. The entire variable domain, with the rest obtained from reference TRBV7-8 and TRBJ1-1, is as follows: GAGVSQSPRYKVAKRGQDVALRCDPISGHVSLFWYQQALGQGPEFLTYFQNEAQLDKSGLPSDRFFAERPEGSVSTLKIQRTQQEDSAVYLCASSLKAVTEAFFGQGTRLTVV.

The chain combines TRBV10-1 with TRBJ2-7, with 10 bases matching TRBD1. After removal of 5 bases from V and 2 bases from J, the junction contained 6 bases not matched to a gene. This CDR3 contains 15 residues. Germline CDR1 is WNHNN and CDR2 is SYGVQD (reference sequence). As DNA, the CDR3 is TGCGCCAGCAGTACTCCGGGACAGGGGCCCTACGAGCAGTACTTC. Translated: CASSTPGQGPYEQYF.

The rearrangement uses TRBV5-5 and TRBJ2-7; D is ambiguous. The CDR3 length is 12 residues. Germline CDR1 and CDR2: SGHKS and YYEKEE (reference sequence). V was shortened by 4 bases and J by 3 bases, with 8 bases between the two germline ends. The CDR3 is CASSLNYYEQYF. Written as DNA, the CDR3 is TGTGCCAGCAGCCTGAACTACTACGAGCAGTACTTC.

This chain links TRBV6-6 with TRBJ2-2; 7 nucleotides agree with TRBD1. With 4 bases clipped from V and 7 bases from J, the junction kept 9 bases outside the gene matches. Germline assignment: CDR1 MNHNY and CDR2 SVGAGI (reference sequence). The CDR3 extends over 15 amino acids. The CDR3: CASSSTGPGVGELFF. The DNA for the CDR3 is TGTGCCAGCAGTTCGACAGGGCCCGGGGTCGGGGAGCTGTTTTTT.

The J gene is TRBJ1-1, the V gene TRBV28; no firm D call. CDR3 size: 10 residues. Trimming removed 6 bases from V and 7 bases from J, with 6 bases in between. Germline CDR1 is MDHEN and CDR2 is SYDVKM. CDR3 residues: CASSRYEAFF. The CDR3 region has the DNA TGTGCCAGCAGCCGCTATGAAGCTTTCTTT.

The chain uses TRBV7-2 and TRBJ2-5; 8 positions agree with TRBD1. The CDR3 is 14 amino acids. CDR1 and CDR2 from the germline V gene are SGHTA and FQGNSA. Losses at the gene ends were 1 base for V and 5 bases for J; bases not matched to a gene: 3. CDR3 sequence reads: CASSLGNRGETQYF. The CDR3 DNA reads TGTGCCAGCAGCTTAGGGAACAGGGGGGAGACCCAGTACTTC.

This clone was seen only a few times. The chain couples TRBV9 to TRBJ2-3, with a tentative D call TRBD1 (5 bases). The germline V and J ends were trimmed by 0 bases and 2 bases, with 13 bases remaining between them. This CDR3 contains 16 residues. Germline V gene sequence: CDR1 SGDLS, CDR2 YYNGEE. CDR3 region: CASSVGQSINTDTQYF. The DNA for the CDR3 is TGTGCCAGCAGCGTAGGACAGTCTATTAACACAGATACGCAGTATTTT. The full variable domain, rest sourced from reference TRBV9 and TRBJ2-3, is DSGVTQTPKHLITATGQRVTLRCSPRSGDLSVYWYQQSLDQGLQFLIQYYNGEERAKGNILERFSAQQFPDLHSELNLSSLELGDSALYFCASSVGQSINTDTQYFGPGTRLTVL.

This clone was picked up a small number of times. This chain uses TRBV6-5 with TRBJ1-4; 9 bases match TRBD1. Germline trimming cut 7 bases from V and 8 bases from J; bases unmatched to any gene: 8. The V gene's germline CDR1 is MNHEY and CDR2 SVGAGI. This CDR3 contains 14 residues. The CDR3 sequence: CASTQGQGDEKLFF. In DNA form, the CDR3 reads TGTGCCAGCACCCAGGGACAGGGAGACGAAAAACTGTTTTTT.

The chain links TRBV2 to TRBJ2-6; D unclear. The CDR3 is 15 amino acids. The V and J ends lost 6 bases and 0 bases respectively, with 9 bases between them. Germline CDR1 and CDR2: SNHLY and FYNNEI. The CDR3 DNA is TGTGCCAGCAGGTTCCTTATCTCTGGGGCCAACGTCCTGACTTTC. Translation: CASRFLISGANVLTF.

As to this clone: The junction shows a germline mismatch at one end, possibly a read error. J is TRBJ2-7 and V is TRBV2; TRBD2 matches at 8 bases. Germline V gene sequence: CDR1 SNHLY, CDR2 FYNNEI. The CDR3 consists of 11 residues. The CDR3 protein is CASTLTSARLF. In DNA form, the CDR3 reads TGTGCCAGCACCCTGACTAGCGCTAGGTTATTC.